The rows below give T cell receptor beta chains drawn from one sample of a study of early stage breast cancer tumors. The protocol was immunoSEQ multiplex PCR, while the TCRdb copy is restricted to in-frame clones and leaves out a portion. The sample contains around 71,000 clones, 70% to 85% of which appear only once. The sequencing input was blood. The origin of the receptors is a person aged 55-75 years with breast cancer. Each CDR3 is given with its conserved first and last residue. A D gene is named only where the DNA matches it firmly. Clone size, where shown, is once, few, many, or a class for clones that have expanded.

v_call: TRBV4-2
d_call: -
j_call: TRBJ1-2
clone_size: -
cdr3_aa: CASSQGPDPSRDGYTF
cdr3_nt: TGTGCCAGCAGCCAAGGTCCGGACCCTTCCCGGGATGGCTACACCTTC

v_call: TRBV9
d_call: -
j_call: TRBJ2-3
clone_size: -
cdr3_aa: CASNRLGPDTQYF
cdr3_nt: TGTGCCAGCAATAGGTTAGGGCCAGATACGCAGTATTTT

v_call: TRBV4-3
d_call: TRBD1
j_call: TRBJ2-2
clone_size: -
cdr3_aa: CASSQDNRGDTGELFF
cdr3_nt: TGCGCCAGCAGCCAAGATAACAGGGGGGACACCGGGGAGCTGTTTTTT

v_call: TRBV21-1
d_call: -
j_call: TRBJ1-5
clone_size: few
cdr3_aa: CASSQTESQPQHF
cdr3_nt: TGTGCCAGCAGTCAGACAGAGTCCCAGCCCCAGCATTTT

v_call: TRBV7-2
d_call: -
j_call: TRBJ2-5
clone_size: -
cdr3_aa: CASSRAGTPGETQYF
cdr3_nt: TGTGCCAGCAGCAGAGCCGGGACCCCCGGGGAGACCCAGTACTTC

v_call: TRBV28
d_call: TRBD1
j_call: TRBJ1-4
clone_size: -
cdr3_aa: CASSHRTGFGEKLFF
cdr3_nt: TGTGCCAGCAGCCACAGGACAGGGTTTGGTGAAAAACTGTTTTTT

v_call: TRBV4-1
d_call: -
j_call: TRBJ1-1
clone_size: -
cdr3_aa: CASSQVQGRYTEAFF
cdr3_nt: TGCGCCAGCAGCCAAGTCCAGGGACGGTACACTGAAGCTTTCTTT

v_call: TRBV6-4
d_call: TRBD1
j_call: TRBJ1-1
clone_size: -
cdr3_aa: CASRDTGGATEAFF
cdr3_nt: TGTGCCAGCAGGGACACAGGGGGCGCCACTGAAGCTTTCTTT

v_call: TRBV10-3
d_call: -
j_call: TRBJ2-7
clone_size: once
cdr3_aa: CAISPDPWGEQYF
cdr3_nt: TGTGCCATCAGTCCGGACCCTTGGGGCGAGCAGTACTTC

v_call: TRBV10-3
d_call: -
j_call: TRBJ2-5
clone_size: -
cdr3_aa: CAISESSRDQETQYF
cdr3_nt: TGTGCCATCAGTGAGTCGAGCAGAGACCAAGAGACCCAGTACTTC

v_call: TRBV18
d_call: -
j_call: TRBJ2-7
clone_size: -
cdr3_aa: CASSTGSSGEQYF
cdr3_nt: TGTGCCAGCTCAACCGGTTCCTCGGGGGAGCAGTACTTC

v_call: TRBV7-8
d_call: TRBD1
j_call: TRBJ1-3
clone_size: -
cdr3_aa: CASSLRDRGSGNTIYF
cdr3_nt: TGTGCCAGCAGCTTAAGGGACAGGGGCTCTGGAAACACCATATATTTT

v_call: TRBV29-1
d_call: -
j_call: TRBJ1-1
clone_size: few
cdr3_aa: CSVSFGLNTEAFF
cdr3_nt: TGCAGCGTTTCTTTCGGATTGAACACTGAAGCTTTCTTT

v_call: TRBV30
d_call: -
j_call: TRBJ2-7
clone_size: -
cdr3_aa: CAWSRGRVYEQYF
cdr3_nt: TGTGCCTGGAGTCGGGGGCGCGTCTACGAGCAGTACTTC

v_call: TRBV7-3
d_call: -
j_call: TRBJ1-1
clone_size: -
cdr3_aa: CASSTSPLDEAFF
cdr3_nt: TGTGCCAGCAGCACCAGCCCCCTGGATGAAGCTTTCTTT

v_call: TRBV11-1
d_call: TRBD2
j_call: TRBJ2-3
clone_size: -
cdr3_aa: CASSQAGREGDTQYF
cdr3_nt: TGTGCCAGCAGCCAAGCCGGCAGGGAGGGAGATACGCAGTATTTT

v_call: TRBV9
d_call: -
j_call: TRBJ2-7
clone_size: few
cdr3_aa: CASSVGFYGPDSYEQYF
cdr3_nt: TGTGCCAGCAGCGTAGGTTTCTATGGACCTGACTCCTACGAGCAGTACTTC

v_call: TRBV5-6
d_call: -
j_call: TRBJ1-4
clone_size: -
cdr3_aa: CASSLAGRSEKLFF
cdr3_nt: TGTGCCAGCAGCTTGGCTGGCAGAAGCGAAAAACTGTTTTTT

v_call: TRBV11-1
d_call: -
j_call: TRBJ1-1
clone_size: -
cdr3_aa: CASSPRNPAEAFF
cdr3_nt: TGTGCCAGCAGCCCCAGAAATCCCGCTGAAGCTTTCTTT

v_call: TRBV29-1
d_call: -
j_call: TRBJ1-2
clone_size: -
cdr3_aa: CSVEVAYGYTF
cdr3_nt: TGCAGCGTTGAAGTGGCCTATGGCTACACCTTC

v_call: TRBV7-9
d_call: TRBD2
j_call: TRBJ2-1
clone_size: -
cdr3_aa: CASSLVSSGSSYEQFF
cdr3_nt: TGTGCCAGCAGCTTAGTTTCTAGCGGGAGTAGCTATGAGCAGTTCTTC

v_call: TRBV6-6
d_call: -
j_call: TRBJ2-4
clone_size: -
cdr3_aa: CASSDDRSIKNIQYF
cdr3_nt: TGTGCCAGCAGTGATGACAGGTCAATTAAAAACATTCAGTACTTC